The 5 T cell receptor beta chains reported below all come from one sample, sequenced in a study of blood T cell repertoires in COVID-19. Data came from immunoSEQ multiplex PCR; TCRdb stores just in-frame clones and leaves some out. Of a few hundred thousand clones detected, approximately 90% appear once; the ten largest clones hold around 0.84%. The sequenced sample was peripheral blood. The origin of the receptors is a man in his thirties or forties with acute or convalescent COVID-19.

In regard to this clone: Other DNA sequences in the sample encode the same CDR3. The rearrangement uses TRBV2 and TRBJ2-2; TRBD1 matches 7 bases. The CDR3 is 14 amino acids. Trimming removed 6 bases from V and 1 base from J; junction bases left unmatched: 2. CDR1 is SNHLY, CDR2 FYNNEI, per germline. The CDR3 region is CASRGQLNTGELFF. For the CDR3, the DNA is TGTGCCAGCAGGGGACAGCTGAACACCGGGGAGCTGTTTTTT.

This clone was seen a few times. This rearrangement joins TRBV6-5 to TRBJ1-4; D is ambiguous. This CDR3 has 13 amino acids. Germline V lookup: CDR1 MNHEY, CDR2 SVGAGI. V shed 2 bases and J shed 3 bases, with 4 bases lying between them. CDR3 DNA sequence: TGTGCCAGCAGTTACGTAGCTAATGAAAAACTGTTTTTT. Translating it yields CASSYVANEKLFF.

This clone appeared once. The chain links TRBV20-1 to TRBJ2-3; D is unclear. This CDR3 has 12 residues. V lost 3 bases to trimming and J lost 5 bases, with 9 bases between them. Germline V lookup: CDR1 DFQATT, CDR2 SNEGSKA (reference sequence). The CDR3 here is CSASISRDTQYF. In nucleotides, the CDR3 is TGCAGTGCTAGTATATCCCGAGATACGCAGTATTTT.

This chain links TRBV6-1 with TRBJ2-1; 10 nucleotides line up with TRBD2. The V and J ends lost 1 base and 9 bases, in that order; junction bases with no gene match: 9. The CDR3 totals 16 residues. The germline gives CDR1 MNHNS, CDR2 SASEGT. The CDR3 loop reads CASSEGALAGVGEQFF. CDR3 DNA sequence: TGTGCCAGCAGTGAAGGGGCGCTAGCGGGAGTGGGTGAGCAGTTCTTC.

The genes are TRBV29-1 and TRBJ1-1; D call uncertain. CDR1 and CDR2 from the germline V gene are SQVTM and ANQGSEA. Trimming left V 2 bases short and J 4 bases short, with 5 bases between. The length of the CDR3 is 11 residues. CDR3 sequence: CSVESLTEAFF. CDR3 nucleotides: TGCAGCGTTGAATCCCTCACTGAAGCTTTCTTT.